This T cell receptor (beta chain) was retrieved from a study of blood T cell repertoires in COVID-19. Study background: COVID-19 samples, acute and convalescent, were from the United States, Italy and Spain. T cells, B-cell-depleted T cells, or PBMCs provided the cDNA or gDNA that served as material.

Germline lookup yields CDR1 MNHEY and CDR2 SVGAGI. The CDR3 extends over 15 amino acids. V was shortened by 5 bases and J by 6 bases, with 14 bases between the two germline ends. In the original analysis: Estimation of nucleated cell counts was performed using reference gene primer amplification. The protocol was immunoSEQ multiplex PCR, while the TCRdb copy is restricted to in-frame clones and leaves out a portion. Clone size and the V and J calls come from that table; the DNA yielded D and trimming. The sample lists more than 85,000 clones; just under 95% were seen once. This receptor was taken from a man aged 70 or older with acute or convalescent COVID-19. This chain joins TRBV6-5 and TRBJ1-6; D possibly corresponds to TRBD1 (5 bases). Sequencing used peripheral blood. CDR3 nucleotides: TGTGCCAGCAGTAAACAGACAGTTGTTAATTCACCCCTCCACTTT. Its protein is CASSKQTVVNSPLHF.